A single sample gave rise to the 15 T cell receptor beta chains below, sequenced in a study of OX40 agonist ivuxolimab in advanced cancers. Assay used: immunoSEQ multiplex PCR; TCRdb lists only in-frame clones, some missing. The sample yields about 30,000 clones, 82% seen once. The sequences come from CD4+ or CD8+ T cells sorted from blood, collected in a trial of the OX40 agonist ivuxolimab. These receptors were collected from an adult with an advanced solid tumor such as melanoma, head and neck, liver or kidney cancer.

V is TRBV4-3 and J is TRBJ2-7; 8 nucleotides match TRBD1. Trimming removed 2 bases from V and 2 bases from J; junction bases left unmatched: 5. The CDR3 has 15 residues. Germline CDR1 is LGHNA and CDR2 is YSLEER. The CDR3 region is CASSQRGTGAYEQYF. The DNA of the CDR3 is TGCGCCAGCAGCCAAAGGGGGACAGGAGCCTACGAGCAGTACTTC.

The chain uses TRBV5-1 and TRBJ2-1; no definite D call. CDR3 length equals 15 residues. Per germline, CDR1 SGHRS and CDR2 YFSETQ. Trimming took off 1 base at V and 8 bases at J, with 16 bases between the two ends. CDR3 DNA: TGCGCCAGCAGCTTGAGGCGAGCTCCTGGGGATGAGCAGTTCTTC. Protein: CASSLRRAPGDEQFF.

A single count supports this clone. The gene calls are TRBV7-9 and TRBJ2-6; D gene ambiguous. The V end lost 4 bases, the J end lost 0 bases, and 4 bases lay between the germline ends. The CDR3 is 14 residues long. Germline V CDR1 and CDR2: SEHNR, FQNEAQ (reference sequence). For the CDR3, the DNA is TGTGCCAGCAGCTCGAGCTCTGGGGCCAACGTCCTGACTTTC. Its protein product is CASSSSSGANVLTF. The whole variable domain, remainder taken from reference TRBV7-9 and TRBJ2-6, is DTGVSQNPRHKITKRGQNVTFRCDPISEHNRLYWYRQTLGQGPEFLTYFQNEAQLEKSRLLSDRFSAERPKGSFSTLEIQRTEQGDSAMYLCASSSSSGANVLTFGAGSRLTVL.

The chain couples TRBV6-1 to TRBJ1-3, with D hard to call. Germline V gene lookup returns CDR1 MNHNS and CDR2 SASEGT. The CDR3 is 14 amino acids. Trimming took off 2 bases at V and 7 bases at J, with 12 bases between the two ends. The CDR3 region is CASSEPEGWNTIYF. CDR3 nucleotide sequence: TGTGCCAGCAGTGAACCCGAGGGATGGAACACCATATATTTT.

The V and J genes are TRBV5-6 and TRBJ2-5, with D unclear. This CDR3 has 13 residues. Germline loops: CDR1 SGHDT, CDR2 YYEEEE. Trimming stripped 0 bases from V and 3 bases from J, with 6 bases between. CDR3 sequence (DNA): TGTGCCAGCAGCTTGGAAGAGGAAGAGACCCAGTACTTC. It yields the protein CASSLEEEETQYF.

V and J are TRBV7-3 and TRBJ2-1, with 12 nucleotides matching TRBD2. Germline CDR1 SGHTA, CDR2 FQGTGA. There are 15 residues in the CDR3. V lost 4 bases, J lost 7 bases, and 5 bases stayed unmatched. For the CDR3, the DNA is TGTGCCAGCAGCTCTCGACTAGCGGGGGTGAATGAGCAGTTCTTC. Protein: CASSSRLAGVNEQFF. Combining the CDR3 with reference TRBV7-3 and TRBJ2-1 gives the whole variable domain GAGVSQTPSNKVTEKGKYVELRCDPISGHTALYWYRQSLGQGPEFLIYFQGTGAADDSGLPNDRFFAVRPEGSVSTLKIQRTERGDSAVYLCASSSRLAGVNEQFFGPGTRLTVL.

The chain couples TRBV30 to TRBJ1-4; D is undetermined. V lost 3 bases and J 7 bases, leaving 9 bases between the germline ends. Germline V gene data show CDR1 as GTSNPN and CDR2 as SVGIG (reference sequence). The CDR3 contains 12 residues. CDR3 nucleotide sequence: TGTGCCTGGAGGATTAATGGTGAAAAACTGTTTTTT. This translates into CAWRINGEKLFF. The entire variable domain, with the rest obtained from reference TRBV30 and TRBJ1-4, is as follows: SQTIHQWPATLVQPVGSPLSLECTVEGTSNPNLYWYRQAAGRGLQLLFYSVGIGQISSEVPQNLSASRPQDRQFILSSKKLLLSDSGFYLCAWRINGEKLFFGSGTQLSVL.

This chain links TRBV7-3 with TRBJ2-3; 8 bases agree with TRBD2. Germline CDR1 SGHTA, CDR2 FQGTGA. The junction had 1 base not matched to a gene; V was cut back by 2 bases and J by 0 bases. CDR3 length: 15 amino acids. CDR3 DNA sequence: TGTGCCAGCAGCTTACTAGCGGGCAGCACAGATACGCAGTATTTT. Protein sequence: CASSLLAGSTDTQYF.

The chain has TRBV4-1 and TRBJ2-7; D is possibly TRBD2 (5 bases). Trimming stripped 4 bases from V and 1 base from J, with 11 bases between. Germline V gives CDR1 MGHRA, CDR2 YSYEKL. This CDR3 comprises 14 residues. The CDR3 is CASSPREGSYEQYF. DNA for the CDR3: TGCGCCAGCAGCCCCCGGGAAGGGTCCTACGAGCAGTACTTC.

This chain joins TRBV4-3 and TRBJ2-4, with D perhaps matching TRBD1 (6 bases). V lost 1 base and J 3 bases, leaving 19 bases between the germline ends. There are 18 residues in the CDR3. Germline V gene sequence: CDR1 LGHNA, CDR2 YSLEER. CDR3 coding DNA: TGCGCCAGCAGCCAAGTTCCCGCCGTGGGCAGGGGCAAAAACATTCAGTACTTC. Translating it yields CASSQVPAVGRGKNIQYF.

This clone was seen only a few times. The V gene is TRBV12-5, the J gene TRBJ2-1; 9 bases line up with TRBD1. With 6 bases clipped from V and 8 bases from J, the junction kept 8 bases outside the gene matches. This CDR3 spans 14 amino acids. The V gene's germline CDR1 is LGHNT and CDR2 FRNRAP. The CDR3 nucleotides read TGTGCTAGTGGGCCGGGACAGGGAAGTGATGAGCAGTTCTTC. It encodes CASGPGQGSDEQFF.

The gene calls are TRBV4-1 and TRBJ1-5; 7 bases are shared with TRBD1. Looked up from germline, CDR1 is MGHRA and CDR2 is YSYEKL. Trimming took 3 bases from V and 5 from J; bases not matched to a gene: 7. This CDR3 comprises 15 residues. The CDR3 DNA is TGCGCCAGCAGCCACAGACAGGGAACAGATCAGCCCCAGCATTTT. It encodes CASSHRQGTDQPQHF.

The rearrangement uses TRBV7-9 and TRBJ2-7; D is uncertain. This CDR3 spans 12 amino acids. Germline V gene lookup returns CDR1 SEHNR and CDR2 FQNEAQ (reference sequence). Trimming removed 11 bases at V and 0 bases at J, with 11 bases between. CDR3 bases: TGTGCCTCGAGTGGGGTCTCCTACGAGCAGTACTTC. Protein sequence: CASSGVSYEQYF.

The rearrangement uses TRBV29-1 and TRBJ2-3; 13 nucleotides align to TRBD2. CDR3 length: 16 amino acids. Germline CDR1 and CDR2: SQVTM and ANQGSEA. The V and J ends lost 3 bases and 4 bases, in that order; junction bases with no gene match: 7. CDR3 residues: CSVEGLAGLRPDTQYF. For the CDR3, the DNA is TGCAGCGTTGAGGGACTAGCGGGGTTAAGGCCAGATACGCAGTATTTT.

The V gene is TRBV6-1, the J gene TRBJ2-6; D not certain. CDR1 is MNHNS, CDR2 SASEGT, per germline. There are 14 residues in the CDR3. Trimming took off 2 bases at V and 4 bases at J, with 6 bases between the two ends. CDR3 sequence reads: CASSESWGANVLTF. Written as DNA, the CDR3 is TGTGCCAGCAGTGAATCGTGGGGGGCCAACGTCCTGACTTTC.